This entry lists 24 T cell receptor beta chains sequenced from one sample in a study of cytomegalovirus exposure and HLA in healthy donors. Generated by immunoSEQ multiplex PCR, the TCRdb table keeps only in-frame clones and is missing some. The data show under 75,000 clones, just under 85% seen once. The specimen was PBMCs. All receptors derive from a man under 40 in good health and CMV-seronegative.

This chain uses TRBV6-1 with TRBJ2-3; 7 bases fit TRBD1. CDR3 length: 15 amino acids. Germline assignment: CDR1 MNHNS and CDR2 SASEGT. V gave up 2 bases and J gave up 2 bases; unmatched junction bases: 4. In DNA form, the CDR3 reads TGTGCCAGCAGTGAAAACAGGGGTTTCACAGATACGCAGTATTTT. It yields the protein CASSENRGFTDTQYF.

The V call is TRBV5-1, the J call TRBJ2-5, with D possibly being TRBD2 (7 bases). Trimming shortened V by 4 bases and J by 2 bases, and 12 bases separated the two germline ends. The germline V gene encodes CDR1 SGHRS and CDR2 YFSETQ. This CDR3 has 14 amino acids. The CDR3 is CASSRGGDQETQYF. For the CDR3, the DNA is TGCGCCAGCAGCAGGGGGGGAGATCAAGAGACCCAGTACTTC.

The rearrangement uses TRBV4-3 and TRBJ1-2, with a tentative D call TRBD1 (6 bases). V was pared by 0 bases and J by 3 bases, with 11 bases between. This CDR3 region has 15 residues. Germline values: CDR1 LGHNA, CDR2 YSLEER. The CDR3 nucleotides are TGCGCCAGCAGCCAAGATCCGGGACAACACTATGGCTACACCTTC. Translated, it gives CASSQDPGQHYGYTF.

The genes are TRBV5-1 and TRBJ2-5, with D perhaps matching TRBD1 (5 bases). This CDR3 is built from 16 residues. The V gene lost 0 bases and the J gene lost 5 bases, with 17 bases spanning the gap. The germline V gene encodes CDR1 SGHRS and CDR2 YFSETQ. As DNA, the CDR3 is TGCGCCAGCAGCTTGGACGGGCCAAGGGGTGGGGAGACCCAGTACTTC. Amino acids: CASSLDGPRGGETQYF.

The J gene is TRBJ2-1, the V gene TRBV9, with D hard to call. Trimming removed 0 bases at V and 7 bases at J, with 8 bases between. CDR1 and CDR2 from the germline V gene are SGDLS and YYNGEE. The CDR3 consists of 13 residues. The CDR3 here is CASSVGVRNEQFF. CDR3 coding DNA: TGTGCCAGCAGCGTAGGAGTTCGGAATGAGCAGTTCTTC. The whole variable domain, remainder taken from reference TRBV9 and TRBJ2-1, is DSGVTQTPKHLITATGQRVTLRCSPRSGDLSVYWYQQSLDQGLQFLIQYYNGEERAKGNILERFSAQQFPDLHSELNLSSLELGDSALYFCASSVGVRNEQFFGPGTRLTVL.

The V call is TRBV11-1, the J call TRBJ1-1; D is perhaps TRBD1 (6 bases). Germline values: CDR1 SGHAT, CDR2 FQDESV (reference sequence). The CDR3 has 14 residues. V shed 3 bases and J shed 2 bases, with 10 bases lying between them. This chain's CDR3 is CASSFQQGNTEAFF. The CDR3 DNA sequence: TGTGCCAGCAGCTTTCAACAGGGTAACACTGAAGCTTTCTTT. Filled out from reference TRBV11-1 and TRBJ1-1, the complete variable domain reads EAEVAQSPRYKITEKSQAVAFWCDPISGHATLYWYRQILGQGPELLVQFQDESVVDDSQLPKDRFSAERLKGVDSTLKIQPAELGDSAMYLCASSFQQGNTEAFFGQGTRLTVV.

V and J are TRBV18 and TRBJ2-4; D is possibly TRBD2 (6 bases). CDR3 length equals 13 residues. Between the trimmed V and J ends, which lost 3 bases and 5 bases, there was a span of 8 bases. CDR1 and CDR2 from the germline V gene are KGHSH and LQKENI. The CDR3 bases are TGTGCCAGCTCACCGCGGGGAGAAAACATTCAGTACTTC. It encodes CASSPRGENIQYF.

The genes are TRBV28 and TRBJ2-1; 9 bases map to TRBD2. This CDR3 comprises 15 residues. CDR1 is MDHEN, CDR2 SYDVKM, per germline. Trimming cost V 3 bases and J 6 bases; bases outside gene matches: 6. The CDR3 loop is CASSFWAGGLNEQFF. Written as DNA, the CDR3 is TGTGCCAGCAGTTTTTGGGCGGGGGGGCTCAATGAGCAGTTCTTC.

The gene calls are TRBV6-1 and TRBJ2-2; 10 nucleotides match TRBD1. This CDR3 has 13 amino acids. In germline, CDR1 is MNHNS, CDR2 SASEGT. V lost 6 bases to trimming and J lost 6 bases; unmatched junction nucleotides: 1. The CDR3 bases are TGTGCCAGCAGCGGACAGGGGGCCGGGGAGCTGTTTTTT. This encodes CASSGQGAGELFF.

This clone has just one count. The CDR3 reads CASSLASGQETQYF. DNA of the CDR3: TGTGCCAGCAGCTTAGCGTCGGGACAAGAGACCCAGTACTTC. The gene calls are TRBV7-9 and TRBJ2-5; tentative D call: TRBD2 (5 bases). Germline-derived CDR1 and CDR2 are SEHNR and FQNEAQ (reference sequence). The ends were cut back, 0 bases at V and 2 bases at J, with 7 bases in the middle. This CDR3 comprises 14 residues.

This chain uses TRBV6-1 with TRBJ1-2, with 9 positions matching TRBD1. The CDR3 has 15 residues. The V gene end was trimmed by 2 bases and the J gene end by 8 bases; junction bases not matched to a gene: 9. Germline CDR1 MNHNS, CDR2 SASEGT. The CDR3 loop is CASSEIRQGVGGYTF. CDR3 in DNA: TGTGCCAGCAGTGAAATTCGACAGGGGGTAGGCGGCTACACCTTC.

This clone was detected a few times. This same CDR3 is encoded by further DNA sequences in the sample. The rearrangement links TRBV5-1 to TRBJ1-2; TRBD1 agrees at 8 bases. V shed 2 bases, J shed 3 bases, and the junction held 3 bases outside the gene matches. The CDR3 is made up of 14 amino acids. Looked up from germline, CDR1 is SGHRS and CDR2 is YFSETQ. In DNA form, the CDR3 reads TGCGCCAGCAGCTTAGGACAGGGTGACTATGGCTACACCTTC. The encoded protein is CASSLGQGDYGYTF.

The chain has TRBV19 and TRBJ1-2; D gene uncertain. Per the germline V gene, CDR1 is LNHDA and CDR2 is SQIVND (reference sequence). With 0 bases removed from V and 4 bases from J, the gap between germline ends came to 9 bases. The CDR3 length is 14 residues. CDR3 bases: TGTGCCAGTAGTATAGAGTTACAGTTCTATGGCTACACCTTC. Translating it yields CASSIELQFYGYTF.

This chain joins TRBV28 and TRBJ2-6, with TRBD1 matching 8 bases. CDR3 length equals 17 residues. The V and J ends lost 3 bases and 2 bases, in that order; junction bases with no gene match: 6. Germline lookup yields CDR1 MDHEN and CDR2 SYDVKM. In DNA, the CDR3 is TGTGCCAGCAGTTTGACAGGGGTGAGGGCTGGGGCCAACGTCCTGACTTTC. Its translation is CASSLTGVRAGANVLTF.

This chain uses TRBV7-2 with TRBJ1-1, with D unclear. From germline, CDR1 is SGHTA and CDR2 FQGNSA. V was shortened by 2 bases and J by 8 bases, with 9 bases between the two germline ends. The CDR3 runs to 12 residues. Here the CDR3 reads CASSLWATEAFF. The CDR3 nucleotides read TGTGCCAGCAGCTTATGGGCAACCGAAGCTTTCTTT.

J is TRBJ2-1 and V is TRBV5-1; 8 bases agree with TRBD1. With 1 base clipped from V and 10 bases from J, the junction kept 10 bases outside the gene matches. The length of the CDR3 is 15 residues. Germline V CDR1 and CDR2: SGHRS, YFSETQ. The CDR3 DNA follows: TGCGCCAGCAGCTTGATTAGGACAGGGCCTTTCGAGCAGTTCTTC. This sequence encodes CASSLIRTGPFEQFF.

CDR3 in amino acids: CASSSDSLSGNTIYF. The CDR3 bases are TGTGCCAGCAGCTCCGACAGCCTCTCTGGAAACACCATATATTTT. This chain links TRBV7-8 with TRBJ1-3; the D gene is possibly TRBD1 (5 bases). The V gene's germline CDR1 is SGHVS and CDR2 FQNEAQ. The CDR3 spans 15 residues. V gave up 4 bases and J gave up 0 bases, with 10 bases separating them.

The chain employs TRBV6-1 and TRBJ1-2; the D gene is possibly TRBD1 (5 bases). The V end lost 0 bases, the J end lost 3 bases, and 8 bases lay between the germline ends. The CDR3 consists of 14 residues. The V gene's germline CDR1 is MNHNS and CDR2 SASEGT. Written as DNA, the CDR3 is TGTGCCAGCAGTGAAGCAGCGGGGGACTATGGCTACACCTTC. Protein sequence: CASSEAAGDYGYTF.

The rearrangement joins TRBV27 to TRBJ2-7; perhaps TRBD1 as D (5 bases). The CDR3 sequence is 14 residues long. V gave up 5 bases and J gave up 5 bases, with 16 bases separating them. Germline assignment: CDR1 MNHEY and CDR2 SMNVEV (reference sequence). The CDR3 DNA reads TGTGCCAGCAGTCCCTATCAGGGTCGGAACGAGCAGTACGTC. As protein: CASSPYQGRNEQYV.

The chain uses TRBV28 and TRBJ1-2, with D unresolved. Per germline, CDR1 MDHEN and CDR2 SYDVKM. CDR3 length: 12 amino acids. V was pared by 5 bases and J by 8 bases, with 12 bases between. CDR3 sequence: CASSMTPGGYTF. The CDR3, as DNA: TGTGCCAGCAGTATGACCCCGGGAGGCTACACCTTC.

This chain joins TRBV5-6 and TRBJ2-3; D remains ambiguous. Trimming removed 2 bases at V and 5 bases at J, with 3 bases between. This CDR3 is built from 11 residues. Germline CDR1 SGHDT, CDR2 YYEEEE. The CDR3 bases are TGTGCCAGCAGCTTCGGAGATACGCAGTATTTT. Translation gives CASSFGDTQYF.

This clone was observed once. The V gene is TRBV7-9, the J gene TRBJ1-1, with D perhaps TRBD1 (5 bases). V gave up 5 bases and J gave up 2 bases, with 9 bases separating them. The CDR3 has 13 amino acids. From germline, CDR1 is SEHNR and CDR2 FQNEAQ (reference sequence). CDR3 nucleotide sequence: TGTGCCAGCAGCCTACAGGTAAACACTGAAGCTTTCTTT. Translation gives CASSLQVNTEAFF.

The chain uses TRBV2 and TRBJ1-2, with 7 bases lining up with TRBD1. Germline CDR1 and CDR2: SNHLY and FYNNEI. The CDR3 runs to 15 residues. With V trimmed by 7 bases and J by 2 bases, 10 bases remained unmatched. The CDR3 is CASKSLGQSNYGYTF. The CDR3 DNA is TGTGCCAGCAAATCCCTGGGACAGAGCAACTATGGCTACACCTTC.

The rearrangement links TRBV7-3 to TRBJ1-1; TRBD1 is a possible D gene (6 bases). CDR1 SGHTA and CDR2 FQGTGA come from the germline V gene. Trimming took off 5 bases at V and 8 bases at J, with 21 bases between the two ends. This CDR3 contains 15 residues. CDR3 nucleotide sequence: TGTGCCAGCAGCGACATTAATTTCGTCGGGACAGAAGCTTTCTTT. It encodes CASSDINFVGTEAFF.